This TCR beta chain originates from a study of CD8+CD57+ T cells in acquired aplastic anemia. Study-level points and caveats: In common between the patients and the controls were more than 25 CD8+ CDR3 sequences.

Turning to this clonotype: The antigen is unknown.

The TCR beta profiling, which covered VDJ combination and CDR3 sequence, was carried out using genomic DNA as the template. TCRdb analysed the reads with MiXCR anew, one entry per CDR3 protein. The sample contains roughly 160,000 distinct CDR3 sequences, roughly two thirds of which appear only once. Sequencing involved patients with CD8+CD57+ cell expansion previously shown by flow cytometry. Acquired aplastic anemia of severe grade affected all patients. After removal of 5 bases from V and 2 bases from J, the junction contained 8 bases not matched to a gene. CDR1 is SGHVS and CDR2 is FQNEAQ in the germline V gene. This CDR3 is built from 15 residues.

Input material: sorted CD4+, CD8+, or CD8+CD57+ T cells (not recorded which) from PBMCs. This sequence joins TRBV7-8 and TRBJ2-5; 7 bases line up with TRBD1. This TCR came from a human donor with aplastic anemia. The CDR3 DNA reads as TGTGCCAGCAGCGCAACCGGGACAGTACAAGAGACCCAGTACTTC. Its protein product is CASSATGTVQETQYF.